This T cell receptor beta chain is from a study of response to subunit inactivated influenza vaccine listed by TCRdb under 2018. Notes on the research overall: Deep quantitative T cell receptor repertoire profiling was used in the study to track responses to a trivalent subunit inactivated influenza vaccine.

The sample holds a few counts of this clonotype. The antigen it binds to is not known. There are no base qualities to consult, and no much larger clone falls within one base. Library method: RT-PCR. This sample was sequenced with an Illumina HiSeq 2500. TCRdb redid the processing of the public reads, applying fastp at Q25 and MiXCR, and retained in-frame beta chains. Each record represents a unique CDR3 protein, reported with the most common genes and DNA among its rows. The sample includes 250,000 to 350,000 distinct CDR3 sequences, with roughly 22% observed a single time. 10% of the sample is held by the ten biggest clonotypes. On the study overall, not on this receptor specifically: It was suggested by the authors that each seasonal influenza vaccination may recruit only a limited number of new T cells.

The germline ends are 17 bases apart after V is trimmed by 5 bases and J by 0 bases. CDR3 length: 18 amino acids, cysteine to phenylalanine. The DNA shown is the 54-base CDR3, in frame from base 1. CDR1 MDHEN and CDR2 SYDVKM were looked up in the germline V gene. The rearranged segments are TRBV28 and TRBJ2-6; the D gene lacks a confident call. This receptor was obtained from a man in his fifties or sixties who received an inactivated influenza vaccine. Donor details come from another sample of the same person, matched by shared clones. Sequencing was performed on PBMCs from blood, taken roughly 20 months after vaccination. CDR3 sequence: CASSPQFSYYSGANVLTF. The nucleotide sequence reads TGTGCCAGCAGTCCGCAATTCTCCTACTACTCTGGGGCCAACGTCCTGACTTTC.